This T cell receptor beta chain is from a study of ipilimumab plus nivolumab after autologous stem cell transplantation. Study as a whole: Typical patient got roughly five ipilimumab doses and about eight nivolumab doses (median).

This CDR3 region has 14 residues. The V gene's germline CDR1 is SGHNT and CDR2 YYREEE (reference sequence). Trimming took 3 bases from V and 4 from J; bases not matched to a gene: 4. TCRdb's copy holds only in-frame clones and misses some; the assay was immunoSEQ multiplex PCR. The sample has thousands of clones; about 85% are singletons. The material sequenced was PBMCs, taken in a trial of ipilimumab plus nivolumab as post-transplant consolidation. The chain recombines TRBV5-4 with TRBJ2-3; 8 positions match TRBD1. The sequence was collected from a male donor with multiple myeloma. The CDR3 DNA reads as TGTGCCAGCAGCTCGGGCAGGGGGCCAGATACGCAGTATTTT. Residues: CASSSGRGPDTQYF. Based on the CDR3 plus reference TRBV5-4 and TRBJ2-3, the full variable domain is ETGVTQSPTHLIKTRGQQVTLRCSSQSGHNTVSWYQQALGQGPQFIFQYYREEENGRGNFPPRFSGLQFPNYSSELNVNALELDDSALYLCASSSGRGPDTQYFGPGTRLTVL.